The 5 T cell receptor beta chains in this list originate from one sample, sequenced in a study of T cell responses to AZD1222 COVID-19 vaccine. Assay: immunoSEQ multiplex PCR; the TCRdb copy retains only in-frame clones and omits some. This sample has approximately 73,000 clones; roughly 82% occur once, and the top ten carry about 3%. Sequenced material: peripheral blood, taken on day 0 of AZD1222 vaccination. These receptor sequences come from an adult in good health.

The chain carries TRBV5-8 and TRBJ1-1; D is undetermined. CDR3 length: 9 residues. Germline V lookup: CDR1 SGHTS, CDR2 YDEGEE. Trimming removed 4 bases at V and 7 bases at J, with 2 bases between. The CDR3 reads CASSIEAFF. CDR3 nucleotide sequence: TGTGCCAGCAGCATTGAAGCTTTCTTT.

The chain recombines TRBV1 with TRBJ2-7; TRBD2, the table's D call, was not compared with the DNA. TRBV1 is a recognized pseudogene. The CDR3 is made up of 12 amino acids. In DNA, the CDR3 is TGCACCAGCAGCCCCCGGGACTACGAGCAGTACTTC. Its protein product is CTSSPRDYEQYF.

The genes are TRBV6-5 and TRBJ1-1; 9 bases line up with TRBD1. The CDR3 is 15 residues long. In germline, CDR1 is MNHEY, CDR2 SVGAGI. The V segment lost 4 bases and the J segment 5 bases; nucleotides outside the gene matches: 8. This CDR3 reads CASSSTGTGRTEAFF. The CDR3 DNA reads TGTGCCAGCAGTTCGACCGGGACAGGGAGGACTGAAGCTTTCTTT.

The chain has TRBV3-1 (or the pseudogene TRBV3-2) and TRBJ1-3; tentative D call: TRBD1 (6 bases). The germline V and J ends were trimmed by 7 bases and 0 bases, with 13 bases remaining between them. The CDR3 runs 15 residues. Germline lookup yields CDR1 LGHDT and CDR2 YNNKEL (reference sequence). CDR3 coding DNA: TGTGCCAGCACGCGAGACAGGAACTCTGGAAACACCATATATTTT. Translation: CASTRDRNSGNTIYF.

The chain joins TRBV7-3 to TRBJ1-6, with D possibly matching TRBD1 (6 bases). CDR1 is SGHTA, CDR2 FQGTGA, per germline. Trimming stripped 2 bases from V and 0 bases from J, with 20 bases between. The CDR3 spans 20 residues. Written as DNA, the CDR3 is TGTGCCAGCAGCTTATCCCTAGATCAGGGGCACTACTCCTATAATTCACCCCTCCACTTT. This gives the protein CASSLSLDQGHYSYNSPLHF. The variable domain in full, completed from reference TRBV7-3 and TRBJ1-6, reads GAGVSQTPSNKVTEKGKYVELRCDPISGHTALYWYRQSLGQGPEFLIYFQGTGAADDSGLPNDRFFAVRPEGSVSTLKIQRTERGDSAVYLCASSLSLDQGHYSYNSPLHFGNGTRLTVT.